These 17 T cell receptor beta chains were sequenced from one sample in a study of cytomegalovirus exposure and HLA in healthy donors. PCR primers comprised 60 Vbeta and 13 Jbeta primers. Libraries were prepared by immunoSEQ multiplex PCR; TCRdb keeps only in-frame clonotypes and omits some of them. Among under 150,000 clones, approximately 80% were seen once, and the ten largest hold 1% to 1.5%. Sequencing used PBMCs. The receptors originated from a girl aged 2-9 years in good health and CMV-seronegative.

J is TRBJ1-4 and V is TRBV29-1; D is undetermined. V dropped 7 bases and J dropped 12 bases, with 15 bases sitting between them. The CDR3 contains 11 residues. Per germline, CDR1 SQVTM and CDR2 ANQGSEA. CDR3 residues: CSARERAELFF. Written as DNA, the CDR3 is TGCAGCGCCCGAGAGCGGGCGGAACTGTTTTTT.

The CDR3 is CASSHQWAGQQFF. CDR3 coding DNA: TGCGCCAGCAGCCACCAATGGGCGGGCCAGCAGTTCTTC. This chain connects TRBV4-1 to TRBJ2-1, with D possibly being TRBD2 (5 bases). V lost 3 bases and J lost 11, with 14 bases in between. Germline V gene lookup returns CDR1 MGHRA and CDR2 YSYEKL. CDR3 length equals 13 residues.

Turning to this clone: Additional DNA sequences in this sample encode the identical CDR3. The J gene is TRBJ1-1, the V gene TRBV5-1; D is unresolved. This CDR3 is built from 13 residues. The germline gives CDR1 SGHRS, CDR2 YFSETQ. V shed 0 bases and J shed 1 base, with 4 bases lying between them. The CDR3 DNA follows: TGCGCCAGCAGCTTGGCGGGGAACACTGAAGCTTTCTTT. Its protein product is CASSLAGNTEAFF.

The rearrangement joins TRBV5-1 to TRBJ2-5, with D perhaps TRBD1 (6 bases). TRBJ2-7 explains the end of the DNA better; the J call may be wrong. The CDR3 length is 14 residues. Looked up from germline, CDR1 is SGHRS and CDR2 is YFSETQ. CDR3 DNA: TGCGCCAGCAGCCCCAGGACAGCGACCTACGAGCAGTACTTC. Translated: CASSPRTATYEQYF.

This chain connects TRBV23-1 to TRBJ1-4; TRBD1 aligns across 11 bases. TRBV23-1 has ORF status, its function being uncertain. The CDR3 has 17 amino acids. The ends lost 2 bases at V and 2 bases at J; junction bases unmatched: 4. The CDR3 spells CASSQAGQGATNEKLFF. CDR3 DNA sequence: TGCGCCAGCAGTCAAGCCGGACAGGGGGCGACTAATGAAAAACTGTTTTTT.

The chain employs TRBV30 and TRBJ2-7, with TRBD2 identical over 8 bases. CDR1 is GTSNPN, CDR2 SVGIG, per germline (reference sequence). The CDR3 sequence is 14 residues long. Trimming removed 2 bases from V and 4 bases from J; junction bases left unmatched: 7. CDR3 nucleotides: TGTGCCTGGAGTACACGGGGGGGCCGGTACGAGCAGTACTTC. It translates to CAWSTRGGRYEQYF.

The rearrangement uses TRBV6-4 and TRBJ2-3; 9 bases line up with TRBD2. The germline CDR1 and CDR2 sequences are MRHNA and SNTAGT. The CDR3 totals 16 residues. J was trimmed by 2 bases and V by 0 bases; bases with no gene match: 3. The CDR3 region has the DNA TGTGCCAGCAGTGACTCGGCGGGGGGGGACACAGATACGCAGTATTTT. As protein: CASSDSAGGDTDTQYF.

V and J are TRBV7-3 and TRBJ2-3; D uncertain. V was pared by 2 bases and J by 1 base, with 10 bases between. This CDR3 has 15 amino acids. The germline gives CDR1 SGHTA, CDR2 FQGTGA. In DNA, the CDR3 is TGTGCCAGCAGCTTAGGAGAGACTCGCACAGATACGCAGTATTTT. Translated: CASSLGETRTDTQYF.

The genes are TRBV7-3 and TRBJ2-1, with D possibly TRBD2 on 6 matching bases. The V gene lost 1 base and the J gene lost 6 bases, with 19 bases spanning the gap. This CDR3 has 17 residues. CDR1 is SGHTA and CDR2 is FQGTGA in the germline V gene. CDR3 bases: TGTGCCAGCAGCTTAAGTAGTCTGACTAGAGGGCCCAATGAGCAGTTCTTC. Amino acids: CASSLSSLTRGPNEQFF.

The rearrangement links TRBV5-6 to TRBJ1-6; 7 bases map to TRBD1. The trim removed 2 bases at V and 5 bases at J, leaving 7 bases unmatched. Germline CDR1 and CDR2: SGHDT and YYEEEE. This CDR3 spans 16 amino acids. The CDR3 is CASSLTLTGHNSPLHF. The CDR3 DNA reads as TGTGCCAGCAGCTTAACTCTGACAGGGCATAATTCACCCCTCCACTTT.

The gene calls are TRBV4-2 and TRBJ1-1; D is undetermined. The CDR3 is 14 amino acids. Trimming shortened V by 4 bases and J by 4 bases, and 13 bases separated the two germline ends. Germline V gives CDR1 LGHNA, CDR2 YNFKEQ. As DNA, the CDR3 is TGTGCCAGCAGCCCTTTGGTTCGGAGCACTGAAGCTTTCTTT. It encodes CASSPLVRSTEAFF.

The chain uses TRBV18 and TRBJ2-3; TRBD2 aligns across 12 bases. Per germline, CDR1 KGHSH and CDR2 LQKENI. V lost 3 bases, J lost 4 bases, and 8 bases stayed unmatched. The CDR3 covers 17 residues. The CDR3 sequence: CASSPTARLAGADTQYF. CDR3 DNA sequence: TGTGCCAGCTCACCGACTGCAAGACTAGCGGGAGCAGATACGCAGTATTTT. Full variable domain (outside the CDR3, taken from reference TRBV18 and TRBJ2-3): NAGVMQNPRHLVRRRGQEARLRCSPMKGHSHVYWYRQLPEEGLKFMVYLQKENIIDESGMPKERFSAEFPKEGPSILRIQQVVRGDSAAYFCASSPTARLAGADTQYFGPGTRLTVL.

This clone was detected only once. The V call is TRBV7-9, the J call TRBJ2-3; 14 bases are shared with TRBD2. CDR3 length equals 17 residues. V lost 4 bases to trimming and J lost 2 bases; unmatched junction nucleotides: 5. Germline V lookup: CDR1 SEHNR, CDR2 FQNEAQ (reference sequence). The CDR3 DNA reads as TGTGCCAGCAGCTCGGGACTAGCGGGGGTGTTCACAGATACGCAGTATTTT. Amino acids: CASSSGLAGVFTDTQYF.

The gene calls are TRBV6-4 and TRBJ2-3; 8 nucleotides agree with TRBD2. The length of the CDR3 is 15 residues. From germline, CDR1 is MRHNA and CDR2 SNTAGT. Trimming took 5 bases from V and 2 from J; bases not matched to a gene: 6. This CDR3 reads CASSRTSSYTDTQYF. The DNA of the CDR3 is TGTGCCAGCAGTAGGACTAGCTCATACACAGATACGCAGTATTTT.

The rearrangement joins TRBV15 to TRBJ2-5, with 7 bases identical to TRBD1. The J call is in doubt because the DNA end fits TRBJ2-7 better. CDR1 and CDR2 (germline): LNHNV, YYDKDF (reference sequence). The CDR3 is 15 residues long. CDR3 nucleotides: TGTGCCACCAGCAGTCGGGGACAGTCTTCCTACGAGCAGTACTTC. Translating gives CATSSRGQSSYEQYF.

This chain links TRBV5-1 with TRBJ2-5, with 8 bases matching TRBD2. The CDR3 consists of 15 residues. V shed 6 bases and J 1 base; nucleotides not matched to a gene: 8. The germline gives CDR1 SGHRS, CDR2 YFSETQ. The chain's CDR3 is CASIRSGGFQETQYF. In nucleotides, the CDR3 is TGCGCCAGCATAAGGAGCGGGGGATTCCAAGAGACCCAGTACTTC.

The chain joins TRBV29-1 to TRBJ2-5; D may be TRBD2 (5 bases). There are 13 residues in the CDR3. Germline-derived CDR1 and CDR2 are SQVTM and ANQGSEA. Between the trimmed V and J ends, which lost 2 bases and 11 bases, there was a span of 18 bases. The CDR3 nucleotides read TGCAGCGTTGAATCCGGGAATTCGCCGGAGCAGTACTTC. It codes for CSVESGNSPEQYF.